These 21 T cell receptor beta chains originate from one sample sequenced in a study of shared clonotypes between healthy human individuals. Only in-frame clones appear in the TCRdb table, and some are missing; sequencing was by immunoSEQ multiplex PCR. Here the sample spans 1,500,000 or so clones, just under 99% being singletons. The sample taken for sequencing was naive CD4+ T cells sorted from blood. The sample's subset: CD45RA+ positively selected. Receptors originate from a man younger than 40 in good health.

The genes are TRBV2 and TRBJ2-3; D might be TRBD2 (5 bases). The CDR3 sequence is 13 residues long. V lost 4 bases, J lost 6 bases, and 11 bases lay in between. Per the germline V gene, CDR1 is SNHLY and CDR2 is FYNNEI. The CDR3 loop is CASSGGSHDTQYF. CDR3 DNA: TGTGCCAGCAGTGGCGGGTCGCACGATACGCAGTATTTT. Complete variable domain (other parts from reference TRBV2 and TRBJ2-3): EPEVTQTPSHQVTQMGQEVILRCVPISNHLYFYWYRQILGQKVEFLVSFYNNEISEKSEIFDDQFSVERPDGSNFTLKIRSTKLEDSAMYFCASSGGSHDTQYFGPGTRLTVL.

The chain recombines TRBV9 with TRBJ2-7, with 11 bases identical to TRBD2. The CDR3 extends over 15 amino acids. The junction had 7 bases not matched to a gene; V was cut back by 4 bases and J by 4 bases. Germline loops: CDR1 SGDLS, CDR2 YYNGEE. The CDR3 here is CASSYTSGSSYEQYF. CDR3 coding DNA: TGTGCCAGCAGCTATACTAGCGGGAGTAGTTACGAGCAGTACTTC.

CDR3 region: CASSLGQGGPREQYF. The CDR3 DNA reads TGTGCCAGCAGCCTCGGACAGGGCGGGCCTCGCGAGCAGTACTTC. V gene TRBV11-3 combines with J gene TRBJ2-7, with 8 nucleotides matching TRBD1. CDR1 and CDR2 from the germline V gene are SGHNT and YENEEA. The CDR3 has 15 residues. The V gene end was trimmed by 5 bases and the J gene end by 6 bases; junction bases not matched to a gene: 12.

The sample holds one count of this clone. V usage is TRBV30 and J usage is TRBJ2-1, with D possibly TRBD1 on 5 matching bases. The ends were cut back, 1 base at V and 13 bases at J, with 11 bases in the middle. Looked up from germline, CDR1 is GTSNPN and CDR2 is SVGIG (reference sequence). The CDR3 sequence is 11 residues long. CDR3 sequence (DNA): TGTGCCTGGAGTGAGACAGCAGGCCAGTTCTTC. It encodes CAWSETAGQFF.

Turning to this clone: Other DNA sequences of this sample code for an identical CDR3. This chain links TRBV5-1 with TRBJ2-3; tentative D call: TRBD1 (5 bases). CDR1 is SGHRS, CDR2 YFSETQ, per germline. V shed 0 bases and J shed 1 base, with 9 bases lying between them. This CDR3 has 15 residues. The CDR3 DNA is TGCGCCAGCAGCTTGGGGCAGGGCGGCACAGATACGCAGTATTTT. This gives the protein CASSLGQGGTDTQYF.

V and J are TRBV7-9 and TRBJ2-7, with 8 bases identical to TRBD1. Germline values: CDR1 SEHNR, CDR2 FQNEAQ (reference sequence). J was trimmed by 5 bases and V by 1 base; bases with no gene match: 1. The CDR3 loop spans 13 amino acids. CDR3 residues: CASSLDRGDEQYF. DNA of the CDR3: TGTGCCAGCAGCTTAGACAGGGGGGACGAGCAGTACTTC.

This CDR3 reads CASHGLAGSGEQFF. The DNA for the CDR3 is TGTGCCAGCCATGGACTAGCGGGTTCGGGTGAGCAGTTCTTC. This chain connects TRBV6-5 to TRBJ2-1; 11 nucleotides line up with TRBD2. Trimming cost V 8 bases and J 9 bases; bases outside gene matches: 9. This CDR3 contains 14 residues. Looked up from germline, CDR1 is MNHEY and CDR2 is SVGAGI.

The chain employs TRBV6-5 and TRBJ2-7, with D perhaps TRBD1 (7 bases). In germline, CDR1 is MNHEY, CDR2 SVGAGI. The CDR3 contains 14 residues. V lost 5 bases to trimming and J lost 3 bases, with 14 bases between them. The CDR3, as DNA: TGTGCCAGCAGTATGGACAGGAGGGACTACGAGCAGTACTTC. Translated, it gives CASSMDRRDYEQYF.

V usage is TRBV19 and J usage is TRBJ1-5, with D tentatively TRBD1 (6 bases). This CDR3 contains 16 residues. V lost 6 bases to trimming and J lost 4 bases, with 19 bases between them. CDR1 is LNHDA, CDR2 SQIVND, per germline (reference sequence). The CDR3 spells CASRRMRQEPNQPQHF. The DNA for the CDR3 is TGTGCCAGTAGAAGAATGAGACAGGAACCTAATCAGCCCCAGCATTTT.

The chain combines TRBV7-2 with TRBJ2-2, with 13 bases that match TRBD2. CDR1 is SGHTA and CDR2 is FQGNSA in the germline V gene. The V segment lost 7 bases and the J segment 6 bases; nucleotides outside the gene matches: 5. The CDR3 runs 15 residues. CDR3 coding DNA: TGTGCCAGCACCCACGGACTAGCGGGAGCCGGGGAGCTGTTTTTT. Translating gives CASTHGLAGAGELFF.

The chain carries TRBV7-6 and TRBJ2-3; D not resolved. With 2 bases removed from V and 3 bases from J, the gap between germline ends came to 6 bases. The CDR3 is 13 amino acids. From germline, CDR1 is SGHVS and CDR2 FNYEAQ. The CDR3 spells CASSLKMTDTQYF. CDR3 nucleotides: TGTGCCAGCAGCTTAAAAATGACAGATACGCAGTATTTT.

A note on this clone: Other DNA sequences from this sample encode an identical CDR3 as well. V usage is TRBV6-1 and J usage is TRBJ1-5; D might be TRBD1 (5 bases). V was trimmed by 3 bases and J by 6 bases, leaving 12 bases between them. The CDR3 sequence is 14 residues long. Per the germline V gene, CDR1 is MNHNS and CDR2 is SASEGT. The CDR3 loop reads CASSEGQGGQPQHF. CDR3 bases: TGTGCCAGCAGTGAGGGTCAGGGAGGTCAGCCCCAGCATTTT.

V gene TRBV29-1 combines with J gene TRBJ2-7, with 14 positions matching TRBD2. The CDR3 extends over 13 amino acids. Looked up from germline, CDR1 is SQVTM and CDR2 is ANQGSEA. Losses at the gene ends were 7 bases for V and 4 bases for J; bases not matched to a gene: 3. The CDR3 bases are TGCAGCGCGGGACTAGCGGGGGATTACGAGCAGTACTTC. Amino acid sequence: CSAGLAGDYEQYF.

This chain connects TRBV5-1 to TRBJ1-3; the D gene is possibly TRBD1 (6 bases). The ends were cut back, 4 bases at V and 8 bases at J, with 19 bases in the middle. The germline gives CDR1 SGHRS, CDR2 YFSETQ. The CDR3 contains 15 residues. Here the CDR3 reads CASSRRETKGDTIYF. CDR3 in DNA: TGCGCCAGCAGCCGGAGGGAGACGAAGGGGGACACCATATATTTT.

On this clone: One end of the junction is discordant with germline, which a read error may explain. CDR3 sequence reads: CASSEEGRDQPQHF. The CDR3 nucleotides read TGTGCCAGCAGTGAAGAGGGCAGGGATCAGCCCCAGCACTTT. V and J are TRBV6-5 and TRBJ1-5; tentative D call: TRBD1 (5 bases). Per germline, CDR1 MNHEY and CDR2 SVGAGI. The CDR3 has 14 amino acids.

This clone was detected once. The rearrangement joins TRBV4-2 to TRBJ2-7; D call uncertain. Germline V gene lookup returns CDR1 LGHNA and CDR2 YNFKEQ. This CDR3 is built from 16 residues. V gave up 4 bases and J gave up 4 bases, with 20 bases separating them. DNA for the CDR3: TGTGCCAGCAGCCCCACGCCTTTGACGGGTACGTACGAGCAGTACTTC. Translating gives CASSPTPLTGTYEQYF.

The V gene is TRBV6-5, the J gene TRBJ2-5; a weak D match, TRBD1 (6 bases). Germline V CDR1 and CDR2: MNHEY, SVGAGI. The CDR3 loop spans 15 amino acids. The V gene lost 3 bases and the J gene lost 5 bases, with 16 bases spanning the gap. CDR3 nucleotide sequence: TGTGCCAGCAGTTATACAGGGAGTCCCTACGAGACCCAGTACTTC. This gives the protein CASSYTGSPYETQYF.

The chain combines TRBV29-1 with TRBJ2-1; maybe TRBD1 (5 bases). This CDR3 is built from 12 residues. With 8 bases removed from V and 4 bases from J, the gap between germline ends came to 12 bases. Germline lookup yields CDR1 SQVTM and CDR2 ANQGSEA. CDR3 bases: TGCAGCCCAAGGACACCTTACAATGAGCAGTTCTTC. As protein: CSPRTPYNEQFF.

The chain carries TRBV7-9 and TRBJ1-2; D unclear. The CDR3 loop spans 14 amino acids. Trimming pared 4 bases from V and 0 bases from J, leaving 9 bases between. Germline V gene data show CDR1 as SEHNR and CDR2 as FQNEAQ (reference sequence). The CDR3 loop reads CASSSLSTNYGYTF. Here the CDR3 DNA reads TGTGCCAGCAGCTCTCTCAGTACTAACTATGGCTACACCTTC.

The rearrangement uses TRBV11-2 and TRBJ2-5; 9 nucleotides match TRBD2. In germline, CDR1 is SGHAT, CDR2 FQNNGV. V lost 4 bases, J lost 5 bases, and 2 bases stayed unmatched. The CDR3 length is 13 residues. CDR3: CASSSSGIETQYF. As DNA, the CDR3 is TGTGCCAGCAGCTCTAGCGGGATTGAGACCCAGTACTTC.

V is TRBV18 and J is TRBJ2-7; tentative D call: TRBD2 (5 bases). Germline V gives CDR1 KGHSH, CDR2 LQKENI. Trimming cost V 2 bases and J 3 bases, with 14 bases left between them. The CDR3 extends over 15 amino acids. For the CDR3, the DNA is TGTGCCAGCTCACCAGGTTCAGCGGACGACTACGAGCAGTACTTC. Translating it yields CASSPGSADDYEQYF.